These T cell receptor beta chains were read from a single sample in a study of blood T cell repertoires in COVID-19. Here immunoSEQ multiplex PCR was the method, and the copy in TCRdb shows in-frame clones only, minus some. The table lists about 230,000 clones, around 84% of them singletons. The sequenced sample consisted of peripheral blood. Receptors were obtained from a man in his forties or fifties who had recovered from COVID-19. Both conserved end residues are part of each CDR3. The D gene is left open where the match is weak.

v_call	d_call	j_call	cdr3_aa	cdr3_nt
TRBV9	TRBD1	TRBJ1-6	CASSPPGGNSPLHF	TGTGCCAGCAGCCCACCAGGGGGAAATTCACCCCTCCACTTT
TRBV23-1	-	TRBJ2-7	CASTTVWGLMSYEQYF	TGCGCCAGCACTACAGTCTGGGGCCTGATGTCCTACGAGCAGTACTTC
TRBV7-2	-	TRBJ2-1	CASSLARTAYNEQFF	TGTGCCAGCAGCTTAGCCCGGACTGCCTACAATGAGCAGTTCTTC
TRBV7-8	TRBD1	TRBJ1-4	CASSFAGGSGEKLFF	TGTGCCAGCAGCTTCGCAGGGGGCTCTGGTGAAAAACTGTTTTTT
TRBV7-2	-	TRBJ1-5	CASSLAAGQPQHF	TGTGCCAGCAGCTTAGCCGCCGGGCAGCCCCAGCATTTT
TRBV16	TRBD1	TRBJ1-2	CASSQTGDRGSYGYTF	TGTGCCAGCAGCCAAACAGGGGACAGGGGCTCTTATGGCTACACCTTC
TRBV7-9	TRBD2	TRBJ2-1	CASSLAGGPGREQFF	TGTGCCAGCAGCCTAGCGGGGGGGCCGGGACGCGAGCAGTTCTTC
TRBV5-8	-	TRBJ2-3	CASVHGGQRTDTQYF	TGTGCCAGCGTACACGGGGGGCAGAGAACAGATACGCAGTATTTT
TRBV6-5	-	TRBJ1-4	CASSYSEGGEKLFF	TGTGCCAGCAGTTACTCGGAGGGCGGCGAAAAACTGTTTTTT
TRBV30	TRBD2	TRBJ2-7	CAWSQKRGGPYEQYF	TGTGCCTGGAGTCAAAAGCGGGGGGGCCCCTACGAGCAGTACTTC
TRBV7-8	-	TRBJ1-5	CASSLVGTQPQHF	TGTGCCAGCAGCTTAGTTGGCACTCAGCCCCAGCATTTT